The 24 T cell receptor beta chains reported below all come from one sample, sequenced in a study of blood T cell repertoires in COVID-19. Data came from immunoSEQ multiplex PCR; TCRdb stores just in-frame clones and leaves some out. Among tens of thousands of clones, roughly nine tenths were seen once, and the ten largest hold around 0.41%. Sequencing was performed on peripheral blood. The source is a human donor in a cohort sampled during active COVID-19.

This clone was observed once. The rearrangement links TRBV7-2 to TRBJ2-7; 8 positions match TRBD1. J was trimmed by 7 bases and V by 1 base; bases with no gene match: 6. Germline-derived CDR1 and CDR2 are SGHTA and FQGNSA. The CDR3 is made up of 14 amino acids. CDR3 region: CASSLDPGQEEQYF. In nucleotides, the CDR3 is TGTGCCAGCAGCTTAGATCCGGGACAGGAAGAGCAGTACTTC.

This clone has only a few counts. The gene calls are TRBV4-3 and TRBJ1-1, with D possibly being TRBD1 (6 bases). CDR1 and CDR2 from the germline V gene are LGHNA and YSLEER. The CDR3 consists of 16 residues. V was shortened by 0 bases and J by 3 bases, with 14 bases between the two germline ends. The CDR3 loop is CASSQDFTGLYTEAFF. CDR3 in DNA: TGCGCCAGCAGCCAAGATTTTACAGGGCTTTACACTGAAGCTTTCTTT.

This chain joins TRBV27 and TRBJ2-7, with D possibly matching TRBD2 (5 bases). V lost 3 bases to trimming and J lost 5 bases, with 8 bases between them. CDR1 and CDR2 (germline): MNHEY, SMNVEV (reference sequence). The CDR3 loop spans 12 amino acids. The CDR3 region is CASSFPGNEQYF. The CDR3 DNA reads TGTGCCAGCAGTTTCCCGGGGAACGAGCAGTACTTC.

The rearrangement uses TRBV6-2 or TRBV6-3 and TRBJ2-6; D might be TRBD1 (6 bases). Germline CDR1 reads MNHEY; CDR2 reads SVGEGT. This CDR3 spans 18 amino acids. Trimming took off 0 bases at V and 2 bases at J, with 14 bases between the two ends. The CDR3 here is CASSYSTGPITGANVLTF. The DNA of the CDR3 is TGTGCCAGCAGTTACTCGACAGGACCCATCACTGGGGCCAACGTCCTGACTTTC.

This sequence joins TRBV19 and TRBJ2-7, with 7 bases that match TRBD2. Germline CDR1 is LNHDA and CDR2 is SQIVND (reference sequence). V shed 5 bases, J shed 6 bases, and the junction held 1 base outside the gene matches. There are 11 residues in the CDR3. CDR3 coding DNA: TGTGCCAGTAGTCCGGGGGGCGAGCAGTACTTC. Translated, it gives CASSPGGEQYF.

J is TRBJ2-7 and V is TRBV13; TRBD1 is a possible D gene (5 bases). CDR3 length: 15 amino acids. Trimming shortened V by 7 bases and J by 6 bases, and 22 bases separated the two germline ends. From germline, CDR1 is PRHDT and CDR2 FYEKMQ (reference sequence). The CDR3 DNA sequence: TGTGCCAGCACCGAAATGGGGCCAGGGCCGGTCGAGCAGTACTTC. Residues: CASTEMGPGPVEQYF. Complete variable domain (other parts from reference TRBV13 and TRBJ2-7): AAGVIQSPRHLIKEKRETATLKCYPIPRHDTVYWYQQGPGQDPQFLISFYEKMQSDKGSIPDRFSAQQFSDYHSELNMSSLELGDSALYFCASTEMGPGPVEQYFGPGTRLTVT.

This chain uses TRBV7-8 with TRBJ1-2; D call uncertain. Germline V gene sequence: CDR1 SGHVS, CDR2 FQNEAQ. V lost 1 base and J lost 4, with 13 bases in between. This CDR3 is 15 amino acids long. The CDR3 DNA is TGTGCCAGCAGCTTAGATTATACGAGCTTCTATGGCTACACCTTC. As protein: CASSLDYTSFYGYTF.

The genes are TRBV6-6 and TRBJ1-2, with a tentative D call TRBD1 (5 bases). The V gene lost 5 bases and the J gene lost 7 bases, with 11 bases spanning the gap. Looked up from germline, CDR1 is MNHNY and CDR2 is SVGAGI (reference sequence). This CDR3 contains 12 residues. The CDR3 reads CASSGDFRGYTF. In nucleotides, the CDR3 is TGTGCCAGCAGTGGGGACTTCCGTGGCTACACCTTC.

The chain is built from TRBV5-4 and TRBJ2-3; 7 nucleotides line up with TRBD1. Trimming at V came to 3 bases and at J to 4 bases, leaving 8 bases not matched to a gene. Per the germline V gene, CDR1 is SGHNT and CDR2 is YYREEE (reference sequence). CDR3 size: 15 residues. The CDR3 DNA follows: TGTGCCAGCAGCTCTGAAAGACAGGGACCAGATACGCAGTATTTT. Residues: CASSSERQGPDTQYF.

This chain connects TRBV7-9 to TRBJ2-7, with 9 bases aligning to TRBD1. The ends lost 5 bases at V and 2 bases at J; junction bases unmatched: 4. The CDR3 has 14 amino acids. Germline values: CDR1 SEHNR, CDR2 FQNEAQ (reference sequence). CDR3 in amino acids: CASSPGQGPYEQYF. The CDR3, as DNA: TGTGCCAGCAGCCCGGGACAGGGACCCTACGAGCAGTACTTC.

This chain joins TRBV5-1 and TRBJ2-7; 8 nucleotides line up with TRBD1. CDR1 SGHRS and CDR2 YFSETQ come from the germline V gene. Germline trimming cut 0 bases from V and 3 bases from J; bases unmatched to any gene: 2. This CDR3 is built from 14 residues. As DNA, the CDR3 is TGCGCCAGCAGCTTGGGGACAGGGATCTACGAGCAGTACTTC. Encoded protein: CASSLGTGIYEQYF.

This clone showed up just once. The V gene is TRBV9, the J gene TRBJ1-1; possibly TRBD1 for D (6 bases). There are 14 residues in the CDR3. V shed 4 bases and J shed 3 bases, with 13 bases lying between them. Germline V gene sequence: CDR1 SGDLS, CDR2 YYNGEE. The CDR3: CASSPLTGHTEAFF. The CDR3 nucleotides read TGTGCCAGCAGCCCCCTCACAGGGCACACTGAAGCTTTCTTT.

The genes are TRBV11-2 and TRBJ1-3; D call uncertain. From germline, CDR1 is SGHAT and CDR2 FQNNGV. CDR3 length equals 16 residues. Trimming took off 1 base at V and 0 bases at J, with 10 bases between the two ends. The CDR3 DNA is TGTGCCAGCAGCTTAGGTCCCACAATCTCTGGAAACACCATATATTTT. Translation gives CASSLGPTISGNTIYF.

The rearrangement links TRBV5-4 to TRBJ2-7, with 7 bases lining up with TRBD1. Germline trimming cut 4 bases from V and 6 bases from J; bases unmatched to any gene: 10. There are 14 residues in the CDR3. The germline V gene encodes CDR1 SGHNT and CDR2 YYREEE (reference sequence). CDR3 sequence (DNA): TGTGCCAGCAGCCGTTCAACAGGGGCAAGCGAGCAGTACTTC. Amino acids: CASSRSTGASEQYF.

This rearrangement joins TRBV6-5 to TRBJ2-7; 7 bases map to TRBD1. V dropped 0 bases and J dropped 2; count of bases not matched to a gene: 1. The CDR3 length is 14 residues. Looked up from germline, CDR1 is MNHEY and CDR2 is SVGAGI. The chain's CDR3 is CASSYSGTAYEQYF. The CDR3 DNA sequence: TGTGCCAGCAGTTACTCCGGGACAGCCTACGAGCAGTACTTC.

This chain's CDR3 is CASSLDGGGYTEAFF. In DNA, the CDR3 is TGTGCCAGCAGCTTGGACGGGGGAGGATACACTGAAGCTTTCTTT. V and J are TRBV5-4 and TRBJ1-1; weak D call: TRBD1 (5 bases). The CDR3 loop spans 15 amino acids. Germline V CDR1 and CDR2: SGHNT, YYREEE (reference sequence). V was shortened by 0 bases and J by 3 bases, with 12 bases between the two germline ends.

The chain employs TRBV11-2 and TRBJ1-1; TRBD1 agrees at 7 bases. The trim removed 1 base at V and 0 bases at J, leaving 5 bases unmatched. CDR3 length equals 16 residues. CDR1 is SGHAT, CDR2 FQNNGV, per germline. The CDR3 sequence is CASSLGTGDLNTEAFF. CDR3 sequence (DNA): TGTGCCAGCAGCTTAGGGACAGGAGACTTGAACACTGAAGCTTTCTTT.

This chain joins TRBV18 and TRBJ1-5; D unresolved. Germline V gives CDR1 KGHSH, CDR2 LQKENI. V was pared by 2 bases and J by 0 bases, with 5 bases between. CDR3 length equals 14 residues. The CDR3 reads CASSPGDSNQPQHF. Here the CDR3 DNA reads TGTGCCAGCTCACCAGGAGATAGCAATCAGCCCCAGCATTTT.

This CDR3 is CASSYLIRTGAKNIQYF. In DNA form, the CDR3 reads TGTGCCAGCAGTTACTTAATCCGGACAGGGGCCAAAAACATTCAGTACTTC. The J gene is TRBJ2-4, the V gene TRBV6-2 or TRBV6-3; 8 nucleotides match TRBD1. The CDR3 consists of 17 residues. Germline lookup yields CDR1 MNHEY and CDR2 SVGEGT. V was pared by 1 base and J by 1 base, with 6 bases of the junction left unmatched.

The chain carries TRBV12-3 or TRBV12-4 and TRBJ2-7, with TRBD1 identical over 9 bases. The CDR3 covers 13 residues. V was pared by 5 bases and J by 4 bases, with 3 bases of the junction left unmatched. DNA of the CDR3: TGTGCCAGCAGTCCTGACAGGGGGTACGAGCAGTACTTC. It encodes CASSPDRGYEQYF.

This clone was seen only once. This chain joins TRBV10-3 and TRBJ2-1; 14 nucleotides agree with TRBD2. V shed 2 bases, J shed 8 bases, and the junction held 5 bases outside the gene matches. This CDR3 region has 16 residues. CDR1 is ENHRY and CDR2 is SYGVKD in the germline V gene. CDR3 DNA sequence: TGTGCCATCAGTGAGCTCGGACTAGCGGGGGGAGATGAGCAGTTCTTC. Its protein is CAISELGLAGGDEQFF.

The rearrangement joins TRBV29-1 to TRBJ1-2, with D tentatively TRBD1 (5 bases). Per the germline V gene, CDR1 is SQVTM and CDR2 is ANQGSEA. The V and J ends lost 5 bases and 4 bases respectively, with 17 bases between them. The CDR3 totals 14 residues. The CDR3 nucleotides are TGCAGCGTTAGAGACAGCCCGCTTGGCTATGGCTACACCTTC. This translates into CSVRDSPLGYGYTF.

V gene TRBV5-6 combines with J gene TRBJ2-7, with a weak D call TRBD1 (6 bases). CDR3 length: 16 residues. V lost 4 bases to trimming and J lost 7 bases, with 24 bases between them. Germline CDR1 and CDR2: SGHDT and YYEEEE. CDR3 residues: CASSPGQPGAPWEQYF. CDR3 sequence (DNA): TGTGCCAGCAGCCCTGGACAGCCTGGGGCCCCCTGGGAGCAGTACTTC.

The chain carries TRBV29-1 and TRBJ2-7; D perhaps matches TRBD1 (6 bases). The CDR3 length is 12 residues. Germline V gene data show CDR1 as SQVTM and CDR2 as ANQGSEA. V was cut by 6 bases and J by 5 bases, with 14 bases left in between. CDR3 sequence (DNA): TGCAGCGTCCGCCCAGGGGCGGACGAGCAGTACTTC. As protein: CSVRPGADEQYF.